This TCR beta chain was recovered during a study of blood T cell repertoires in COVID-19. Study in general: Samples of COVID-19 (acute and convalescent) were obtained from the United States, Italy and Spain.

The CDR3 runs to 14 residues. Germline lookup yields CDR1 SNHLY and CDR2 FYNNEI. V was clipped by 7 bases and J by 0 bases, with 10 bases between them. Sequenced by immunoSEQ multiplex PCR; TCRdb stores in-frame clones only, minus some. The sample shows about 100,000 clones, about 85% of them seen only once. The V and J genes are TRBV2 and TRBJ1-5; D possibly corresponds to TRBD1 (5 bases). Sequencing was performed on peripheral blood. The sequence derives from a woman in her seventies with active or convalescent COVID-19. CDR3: CASNLGGSNQPQHF. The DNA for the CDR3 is TGTGCCAGCAACCTCGGGGGTAGCAATCAGCCCCAGCATTTT.